This T cell receptor (beta chain) was documented in a study of T cell responses to AZD1222 COVID-19 vaccine. General study results and limits: Repertoire collection took place solely once the T cell response had peaked.

Sequencing was performed with immunoSEQ multiplex PCR; in TCRdb, only in-frame clones are kept and a portion is missing. Of some 95,000 clones detected, 89% appear once; the ten largest clones hold approximately 3%. V was pared by 6 bases and J by 5 bases, with 25 bases between. The CDR3 is 18 amino acids. Germline V gives CDR1 KGHSH, CDR2 LQKENI. On this clone: Its target is not known.

The chain joins TRBV18 to TRBJ2-2, with D tentatively TRBD2 (6 bases). The sample here was peripheral blood, taken on day 0 of MenACWY control vaccination. The receptor was isolated from an adult in good health. DNA of the CDR3: TGTGCCAGCTCGCCCCAAAAGAGCGGCTGGGACTTGACCGGGGAGCTGTTTTTT. Encoded protein: CASSPQKSGWDLTGELFF. Variable domain in full (rest from reference TRBV18 and TRBJ2-2): NAGVMQNPRHLVRRRGQEARLRCSPMKGHSHVYWYRQLPEEGLKFMVYLQKENIIDESGMPKERFSAEFPKEGPSILRIQQVVRGDSAAYFCASSPQKSGWDLTGELFFGEGSRLTVL.